This record covers a single TCR beta chain. Its antigen is as yet unknown. The sample carries other DNA sequences with the same CDR3. The data belong to a study of OX40 agonist ivuxolimab in advanced cancers. About the study: One hepatocellular carcinoma and a couple of cutaneous melanoma patients partially responded. General study results and limits: Mean expanded clone counts were higher in CD8+ than CD4+ T cells.

Per the germline V gene, CDR1 is LNHDA and CDR2 is SQIVND (reference sequence). Trimming took 3 bases from V and 2 from J; bases not matched to a gene: 1. This CDR3 comprises 14 residues. Sequencing was performed with immunoSEQ multiplex PCR; in TCRdb, only in-frame clones are kept and a portion is missing. The data contain over 20,000 clones, roughly four fifths of them singletons. The chain has TRBV19 and TRBJ2-7; 10 positions agree with TRBD1. Specimen: CD4+ or CD8+ T cells sorted from blood, collected in a trial of the OX40 agonist ivuxolimab. The clonotype was recovered from an adult with an advanced solid tumor such as melanoma, head and neck, liver or kidney cancer. CDR3 loop: CASSMTGGAYEQYF. CDR3 sequence (DNA): TGTGCCAGTAGTATGACAGGGGGCGCCTACGAGCAGTACTTC.